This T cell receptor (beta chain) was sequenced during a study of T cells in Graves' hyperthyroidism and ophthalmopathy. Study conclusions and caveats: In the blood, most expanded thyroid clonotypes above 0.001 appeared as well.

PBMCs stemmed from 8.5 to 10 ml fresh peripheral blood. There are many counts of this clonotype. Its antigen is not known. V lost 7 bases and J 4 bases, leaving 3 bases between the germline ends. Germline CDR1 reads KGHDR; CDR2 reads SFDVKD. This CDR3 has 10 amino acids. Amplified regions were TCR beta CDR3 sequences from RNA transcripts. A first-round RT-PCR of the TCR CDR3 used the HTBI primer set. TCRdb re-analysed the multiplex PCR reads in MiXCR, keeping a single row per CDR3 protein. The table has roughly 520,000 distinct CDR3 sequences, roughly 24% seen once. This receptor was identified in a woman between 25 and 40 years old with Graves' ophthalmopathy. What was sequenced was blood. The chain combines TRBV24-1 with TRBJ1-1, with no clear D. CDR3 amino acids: CATRSTEAFF. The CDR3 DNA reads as TGTGCCACCAGATCCACTGAAGCTTTCTTT.